This section outlines one TCR beta chain sequence together with its context. Its antigen is not known. Per the germline V gene, CDR1 is MGHDK and CDR2 is SYGVNS. Trimming shortened V by 3 bases and J by 0 bases, and 7 bases separated the two germline ends. CDR3 size: 14 residues. This entry is derived from a study of identical twins. MiXCR, run by TCRdb on the 5' RACE reads, gives a single entry per CDR3 protein. The table has about 700,000 distinct CDR3 sequences, approximately 6% seen once; the top ten hold 1.5% to 2%. Study conclusions and caveats: Twin-shared out-of-frame alpha sequences showed excess low generation probability. Excess twin sharing in beta out-of-frame sequences was weaker. Models predicted too little out-of-frame TCR alpha sharing in monozygotic twins.

This receptor was taken from a man younger than 35 in good health. The sequenced material came from naive T cells sorted from blood. J is TRBJ2-3 and V is TRBV25-1; D not resolved. The CDR3 is CASSDFDSTDTQYF. CDR3 DNA: TGTGCCAGCAGTGACTTCGACAGCACAGATACGCAGTATTTT.